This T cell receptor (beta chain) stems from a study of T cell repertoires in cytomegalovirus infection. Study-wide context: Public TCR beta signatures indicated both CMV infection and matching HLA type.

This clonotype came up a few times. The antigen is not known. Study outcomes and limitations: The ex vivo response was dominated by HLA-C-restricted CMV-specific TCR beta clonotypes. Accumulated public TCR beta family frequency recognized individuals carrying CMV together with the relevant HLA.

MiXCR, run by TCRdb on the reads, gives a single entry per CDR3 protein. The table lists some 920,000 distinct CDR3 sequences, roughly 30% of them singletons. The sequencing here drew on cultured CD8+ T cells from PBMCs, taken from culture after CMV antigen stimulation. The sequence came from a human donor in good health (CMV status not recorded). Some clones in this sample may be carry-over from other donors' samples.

CDR3 sequence: CASSVELAGGGTDTQYF. DNA of the CDR3: TGTGCCAGCAGCGTGGAACTAGCGGGGGGAGGGACAGATACGCAGTATTTT. J is TRBJ2-3 and V is TRBV9, with TRBD2 matching 12 bases. The CDR3 is made up of 17 amino acids. From germline, CDR1 is SGDLS and CDR2 YYNGEE. The ends lost 2 bases at V and 3 bases at J; junction bases unmatched: 7.